The 18 T cell receptor beta chains given below trace back to one sample, sequenced in a study of molecular identifiers for immune sequencing clone quantification. TCRdb re-called the PCR reads through MiXCR, storing one row per CDR3 protein. The table has 350,000 or so distinct CDR3 sequences, about a fifth seen once. The sequenced sample consisted of naive CD8+ T cells from blood, with Jurkat cell RNA spiked in. Subset in this sample: FACS-sorted CD8+CD4-CCR7+CD45RA+ naive T cells. These receptors came from a human donor in good health. Some libraries in this study had Jurkat cell RNA spiked in.

This clonotype was seen many times. The rearrangement uses TRBV6-2 or TRBV6-3 and TRBJ1-1; D unclear. The ends were cut back, 2 bases at V and 4 bases at J, with 11 bases in the middle. Germline values: CDR1 MNHEY, CDR2 SVGEGT. The length of the CDR3 is 14 residues. CDR3 loop: CASSYVWFSTEAFF. The CDR3 DNA reads as TGTGCCAGCAGTTACGTGTGGTTTAGCACTGAAGCTTTCTTT.

A remark on this clonotype: This could be a read error, since a much larger clone is one nucleotide away. The gene calls are TRBV20-1 and TRBJ2-3, with D possibly being TRBD1 (5 bases). This CDR3 spans 13 amino acids. CDR1 is DFQATT, CDR2 SNEGSKA, per germline (reference sequence). V was cut by 4 bases and J by 3 bases, with 11 bases left in between. The CDR3 DNA reads as TGCAGTGCTACCCAAGACAGAACAGATACGCAGTATTTT. It yields the protein CSATQDRTDTQYF.

About this clonotype: This sequence may be a read error, since a much larger clone differs from it by one base. The chain carries TRBV13 and TRBJ1-1; the D gene is possibly TRBD1 (5 bases). Germline CDR1 is PRHDT and CDR2 is FYEKMQ (reference sequence). There are 14 residues in the CDR3. CDR3 nucleotides: TGTGCCGGCAGCTCTCGACAGATGAACACTGAAGCTTTCTTT. The encoded protein is CAGSSRQMNTEAFF.

Details on this clonotype: This may come from a read error, since a much larger clone is one base off. This chain uses TRBV30 with TRBJ1-1; D is perhaps TRBD1 (6 bases). Trimming took 4 bases from V and 4 from J, leaving 19 bases between them. The V gene's germline CDR1 is GTSNPN and CDR2 SVGIG (reference sequence). CDR3 length equals 15 residues. In nucleotides, the CDR3 is TGTGCCTGGAATTTGGGGGGCGGATCTGGCACTGAAGCTTTCTTT. Translation: CAWNLGGGSGTEAFF.

This clonotype was detected many times. CDR3 DNA: TGTGCCAGCAGCTTAGCGCCTCGTGAAGCTGGTGAGGGGGCTGAAGCTTTCTTT. The encoded protein is CASSLAPREAGEGAEAFF. This chain connects TRBV7-6 to TRBJ1-1; a weak D match, TRBD1 (6 bases). This CDR3 is 18 amino acids long. CDR1 is SGHVS, CDR2 FNYEAQ, per germline. The ends were cut back, 0 bases at V and 6 bases at J, with 23 bases in the middle.

This chain joins TRBV5-8 and TRBJ1-5; TRBD1 is a possible D gene (6 bases). Germline values: CDR1 SGHTS, CDR2 YDEGEE. The CDR3 contains 20 residues. Trimming cost V 5 bases and J 11 bases, with 38 bases left between them. The CDR3 DNA reads as TGTGCCAGCAGACCCGCCGTAGAGGGGGTCGGAGCCCCAGGGGAGTATACCCAGCATTTT. Amino acids: CASRPAVEGVGAPGEYTQHF.

On this clonotype: It may be a read error: a sequence one base away is much more abundant. The chain recombines TRBV25-1 with TRBJ2-3; TRBD1 agrees at 7 bases. CDR3 size: 14 residues. From germline, CDR1 is MGHDK and CDR2 SYGVNS. The trim removed 11 bases at V and 4 bases at J, leaving 12 bases unmatched. The CDR3 reads CAGGRLGGPDTQYF. CDR3 DNA sequence: TGTGCCGGCGGCCGTTTAGGGGGCCCAGATACGCAGTATTTT. Drawing the rest from reference TRBV25-1 and TRBJ2-3, the complete variable domain is EADIYQTPRYLVIGTGKKITLECSQTMGHDKMYWYQQDPGMELHLIHYSYGVNSTEKGDLSSESTVSRIRTEHFPLTLESARPSHTSQYLCAGGRLGGPDTQYFGPGTRLTVL.

At least ten counts were recorded for this clonotype. The chain joins TRBV14 to TRBJ1-1, with D perhaps TRBD1 (5 bases). CDR1 and CDR2 (germline): SGHDN, FVKESK. V was clipped by 1 base and J by 1 base, with 22 bases between them. The CDR3 totals 19 residues. The CDR3 DNA sequence: TGTGCCAGCAGCCAAGTATCCCCCATATGGTCGGGGGGGAACACTGAAGCTTTCTTT. It translates to CASSQVSPIWSGGNTEAFF.

This clonotype was found many times. This chain connects TRBV29-1 to TRBJ1-1; D is ambiguous. V was cut by 0 bases and J by 7 bases, with 15 bases left in between. The CDR3 contains 14 residues. The germline CDR1 and CDR2 sequences are SQVTM and ANQGSEA. The CDR3 protein is CSVEEGRKVGEAFF. DNA of the CDR3: TGCAGCGTTGAAGAAGGCAGGAAAGTGGGTGAAGCTTTCTTT.

Many counts were recorded for this clonotype. The rearrangement joins TRBV7-8 to TRBJ2-3, with D perhaps matching TRBD2 (7 bases). Germline CDR1 is SGHVS and CDR2 is FQNEAQ. The CDR3 length is 18 residues. Trimming left V 4 bases short and J 1 base short, with 21 bases between. The CDR3 DNA follows: TGTGCCAGCAGCTCCTCGGGGGGCAGGGTTTACGGCACAGATACGCAGTATTTT. Amino acid sequence: CASSSSGGRVYGTDTQYF.

This clonotype was detected many times. The chain is built from TRBV7-9 and TRBJ1-1; D is unclear. Trimming shortened V by 5 bases and J by 5 bases, and 15 bases separated the two germline ends. The CDR3 runs to 14 residues. Germline CDR1 and CDR2: SEHNR and FQNEAQ (reference sequence). The CDR3 DNA is TGTGCCAGCAGCGAAACCCCTGCGGGGACTGAAGCTTTCTTT. Protein product: CASSETPAGTEAFF.

This clonotype was counted ten times or more. The chain links TRBV6-5 to TRBJ2-3, with no clear D. V lost 2 bases and J lost 6, with 9 bases in between. The CDR3 length is 13 residues. CDR1 MNHEY and CDR2 SVGAGI come from the germline V gene. In DNA form, the CDR3 reads TGTGCCAGCAGTTACCGTAGGCATGATACGCAGTATTTT. Translating it yields CASSYRRHDTQYF.

On this clonotype itself: A much larger clonotype is one base distant, so this may be a read error. The CDR3 here is CASSESLGNQETQYF. The CDR3 region has the DNA TGTGCCAGCAGCGAATCCCTAGGGAACCAAGAGACCCAGTACTTC. The rearrangement links TRBV9 to TRBJ2-5; D unresolved. The V end lost 3 bases, the J end lost 0 bases, and 12 bases lay between the germline ends. CDR3 length: 15 amino acids. Germline CDR1 is SGDLS and CDR2 is YYNGEE.

J is TRBJ2-3 and V is TRBV13, with 11 bases matching TRBD2. The CDR3 consists of 16 residues. Trimming removed 0 bases from V and 11 bases from J; junction bases left unmatched: 10. Germline assignment: CDR1 PRHDT and CDR2 FYEKMQ (reference sequence). The CDR3 DNA reads TGTGCCAGCAGCTTAGGACTAGCGGGGGCCGTGGTTATGCAGTATTTT. Its translation: CASSLGLAGAVVMQYF.

The sample holds many counts of this clonotype. The V call is TRBV5-6, the J call TRBJ1-5, with D perhaps matching TRBD1 (5 bases). V lost 0 bases and J lost 2, with 6 bases in between. The V gene's germline CDR1 is SGHDT and CDR2 YYEEEE. The CDR3 has 14 residues. The CDR3 region has the DNA TGTGCCAGCAGCTTGGGCAGGGGCAATCAGCCCCAGCATTTT. This translates into CASSLGRGNQPQHF.

This clonotype has a count of ten or more. The chain combines TRBV18 with TRBJ2-5; 7 nucleotides agree with TRBD1. V was clipped by 6 bases and J by 2 bases; unmatched bases: 9. This CDR3 is built from 15 residues. CDR1 is KGHSH, CDR2 LQKENI, per germline. CDR3 protein: CASSQPGQTQETQYF. CDR3 nucleotides: TGTGCCAGCTCGCAACCGGGACAGACGCAAGAGACCCAGTACTTC.

As for this clonotype: A much larger clone lies one base from this, so it may be a read error. The chain recombines TRBV20-1 with TRBJ2-3, with 7 positions matching TRBD1. Per the germline V gene, CDR1 is DFQATT and CDR2 is SNEGSKA (reference sequence). CDR3 length equals 14 residues. The CDR3 nucleotides are TGCAGTGCTGGAGATTTCAGGGGGACAGATACGCAGTATTTT. Its protein is CSAGDFRGTDTQYF.

Note on this clonotype: This may come from a read error, since a much larger clone is one base off. The chain employs TRBV7-8 and TRBJ2-5, with 7 bases aligning to TRBD2. The V gene's germline CDR1 is SGHVS and CDR2 FQNEAQ. V was pared by 3 bases and J by 8 bases, with 12 bases of the junction left unmatched. This CDR3 region has 15 residues. This CDR3 is CASSFLGPGGGTQYF. DNA of the CDR3: TGTGCCAGCAGCTTCCTCGGTCCTGGGGGGGGAACCCAGTACTTC.